Shown below are 25 T cell receptor beta chains from a single sample sequenced in a study of T cells in Graves' hyperthyroidism and ophthalmopathy. The CDR3 regions of TCR beta were amplified from RNA transcripts. When the TCR CDR3 underwent first-round RT-PCR, the HTBI primer set was used. TCRdb re-called the multiplex PCR reads through MiXCR, storing one row per CDR3 protein. Among 400,000 to 550,000 distinct CDR3 sequences, 24% were seen once, and the ten largest hold approximately 10%. Sequenced: blood. The receptors come from a woman in her twenties or thirties with Graves' ophthalmopathy.

This clonotype was picked up a small number of times. The V call is TRBV7-6, the J call TRBJ2-5, with D perhaps matching TRBD2 (5 bases). Trimming removed 2 bases at V and 0 bases at J, with 10 bases between. This CDR3 spans 15 amino acids. Germline lookup yields CDR1 SGHVS and CDR2 FNYEAQ. The CDR3 DNA is TGTGCCAGCAGCTTACGGGAATCGTACCAAGAGACCCAGTACTTC. Its translation is CASSLRESYQETQYF.

For this clonotype: Germline is not matched at one junction end, which may reflect a read error. The V and J genes are TRBV7-7 and TRBJ2-2, with TRBD2 matching over 11 bases. Germline CDR1 reads SSHAT; CDR2 reads FNYEAQ (reference sequence). The length of the CDR3 is 16 residues. The CDR3 here is CASSPLAGGAPGELFF. CDR3 sequence (DNA): TGTGCTAGCAGCCCGCTAGCGGGGGGCGCTCCGGGGGAGCTGTTTTTT.

The V gene is TRBV30, the J gene TRBJ2-2, with 7 bases identical to TRBD1. Germline-derived CDR1 and CDR2 are GTSNPN and SVGIG (reference sequence). This CDR3 is 14 amino acids long. Trimming took 6 bases from V and 6 from J; bases not matched to a gene: 10. Here the CDR3 DNA reads TGTGCCTGCAGCGTGGGCCAGGGGGCCGGGGAGCTGTTTTTT. Its protein product is CACSVGQGAGELFF.

This clonotype appeared many times. The chain joins TRBV7-8 to TRBJ2-7; 7 nucleotides align to TRBD1. The germline V gene encodes CDR1 SGHVS and CDR2 FQNEAQ. V dropped 3 bases and J dropped 2; count of bases not matched to a gene: 4. The CDR3 is made up of 14 amino acids. The CDR3 reads CASSFGDRTYEQYF. In DNA, the CDR3 is TGTGCCAGCAGCTTTGGGGACAGAACCTACGAGCAGTACTTC.

In its sample, this clonotype was seen many times. This chain uses TRBV11-2 with TRBJ2-7, with TRBD1 matching over 8 bases. The CDR3 loop spans 12 amino acids. Germline lookup yields CDR1 SGHAT and CDR2 FQNNGV. After removal of 7 bases from V and 6 bases from J, the junction contained 5 bases not matched to a gene. For the CDR3, the DNA is TGTGCCAGCACAGGACAGGGAAGCGAGCAGTACTTC. Translating gives CASTGQGSEQYF.

This clonotype has a handful of counts. The V call is TRBV27, the J call TRBJ1-2; D not resolved. Between the trimmed V and J ends, which lost 8 bases and 1 base, there was a span of 2 bases. The CDR3 spans 10 residues. Germline assignment: CDR1 MNHEY and CDR2 SMNVEV (reference sequence). The CDR3 sequence is CASFNYGYTF. The CDR3 DNA sequence: TGTGCCAGCTTTAACTATGGCTACACCTTC.

This clonotype has at least ten counts. V is TRBV6-1 and J is TRBJ1-5; TRBD1 matches at 9 bases. The CDR3 consists of 13 residues. Germline loops: CDR1 MNHNS, CDR2 SASEGT. The ends lost 5 bases at V and 6 bases at J; junction bases unmatched: 2. The CDR3 sequence: CASSRTGVQPQHF. The CDR3 nucleotides read TGTGCCAGCAGTCGGACAGGGGTTCAGCCCCAGCATTTT.

The chain joins TRBV28 to TRBJ2-7; TRBD1 might be the D (7 bases). V shed 3 bases and J shed 4 bases, with 16 bases lying between them. The germline gives CDR1 MDHEN, CDR2 SYDVKM. This CDR3 is built from 15 residues. As DNA, the CDR3 is TGTGCCAGCAGTTTCGCCAGCAGGGGGGTATACGAGCAGTACGTC. It translates to CASSFASRGVYEQYV.

Many counts were recorded for this clonotype. V and J are TRBV18 and TRBJ1-1, with 7 bases that match TRBD1. This CDR3 has 15 amino acids. The J segment lost 1 base and the V segment lost 3 bases, leaving 5 bases of the junction unmatched. Looked up from germline, CDR1 is KGHSH and CDR2 is LQKENI. As DNA, the CDR3 is TGTGCCAGCTCACCCCTCGACAGGGCGAACACTGAAGCTTTCTTT. It encodes CASSPLDRANTEAFF.

The J gene is TRBJ2-5, the V gene TRBV12-3 or TRBV12-4; D might be TRBD1 (6 bases). The CDR3 has 12 residues. V lost 5 bases and J lost 8, with 12 bases in between. The CDR3 DNA follows: TGTGCCAGCAGTCGACAGGTCCAAACCCAGTACTTC. Translating it yields CASSRQVQTQYF.

The table lists this clonotype with many counts. This chain connects TRBV7-2 to TRBJ2-7; 8 nucleotides match TRBD1. Germline V gene sequence: CDR1 SGHTA, CDR2 FQGNSA. This CDR3 has 16 residues. Trimming cost V 4 bases and J 2 bases; bases outside gene matches: 10. CDR3 protein: CASSSGDRTFTYEQYF. CDR3 in DNA: TGTGCCAGCAGCTCCGGGGACAGGACCTTTACCTACGAGCAGTACTTC.

As concerns this clonotype: A much larger clone is a single base away; this may be a read error. The chain couples TRBV7-2 to TRBJ2-5, with a weak D call TRBD1 (6 bases). Trimming took 1 base from V and 3 from J, leaving 9 bases between them. The CDR3 loop spans 14 amino acids. Germline V gives CDR1 SGHTA, CDR2 FQGNSA. The CDR3 nucleotides read TGTGCCAGCAGCTTAGACAGGGTCAAAGAGACCCAGTACTTC. Encoded protein: CASSLDRVKETQYF.

This clonotype has just a few counts. V is TRBV20-1 and J is TRBJ2-7; 9 nucleotides align to TRBD2. The junction had 6 bases not matched to a gene; V was cut back by 0 bases and J by 3 bases. The CDR3 has 15 amino acids. Germline CDR1 is DFQATT and CDR2 is SNEGSKA (reference sequence). This CDR3 is CSARDRTSGYYEQYF. Written as DNA, the CDR3 is TGCAGTGCTAGAGATCGCACTAGCGGGTACTACGAGCAGTACTTC.

The sample holds a few counts of this clonotype. This chain uses TRBV6-2 or TRBV6-3 with TRBJ2-7, with D possibly being TRBD2 (7 bases). Trimming pared 7 bases from V and 2 bases from J, leaving 12 bases between. CDR3 size: 13 residues. CDR1 and CDR2 from the germline V gene are MNHEY and SVGEGT. The CDR3 reads CASKGRGPYEQYF. The CDR3 DNA sequence: TGTGCCAGCAAGGGGCGGGGGCCCTACGAGCAGTACTTC.

The sample holds many counts of this clonotype. The CDR3: CASSIVSALQPQHF. The CDR3 DNA reads TGTGCCAGTAGTATCGTATCAGCGCTTCAGCCCCAGCATTTT. The rearrangement joins TRBV19 to TRBJ1-5; D ambiguous. The V end was cut by 3 bases, the J end by 6 bases, with 12 bases between. The CDR3 loop spans 14 amino acids. Germline V gene data show CDR1 as LNHDA and CDR2 as SQIVND (reference sequence).

The chain combines TRBV15 with TRBJ1-1, with 7 bases aligning to TRBD1. The CDR3 is made up of 15 amino acids. V shed 1 base and J 3 bases; nucleotides not matched to a gene: 5. From germline, CDR1 is LNHNV and CDR2 YYDKDF (reference sequence). CDR3 DNA: TGTGCCACCAGCAGAGCTTCCGACAGGGACACTGAAGCTTTCTTT. Translation: CATSRASDRDTEAFF.

At least ten counts were recorded for this clonotype. The V and J genes are TRBV7-8 and TRBJ1-2; TRBD1 matches at 7 bases. This CDR3 has 18 amino acids. Trimming took 5 bases from V and 1 from J; bases not matched to a gene: 16. Germline-derived CDR1 and CDR2 are SGHVS and FQNEAQ. The CDR3 reads CASSGSYRDSTNNYGYTF. CDR3 DNA sequence: TGTGCCAGCAGCGGCTCCTACCGGGACAGCACTAATAACTATGGCTACACCTTC.

J is TRBJ2-5 and V is TRBV12-3 or TRBV12-4; either TRBD1 or TRBD2 may supply D (5 bases each). This CDR3 is 16 amino acids long. V shed 3 bases and J shed 1 base, with 15 bases lying between them. CDR3 loop: CASSLGVGSLQETQYF. The CDR3 DNA reads TGTGCCAGCAGTTTGGGGGTAGGCAGCCTCCAAGAGACCCAGTACTTC.

This clonotype was detected many times. V usage is TRBV6-5 and J usage is TRBJ1-2; D remains unclear. Per the germline V gene, CDR1 is MNHEY and CDR2 is SVGAGI. This CDR3 has 14 amino acids. V was cut by 2 bases and J by 0 bases, with 7 bases left in between. Here the CDR3 reads CASSYDGTNYGYTF. DNA for the CDR3: TGTGCCAGCAGTTACGACGGGACTAACTATGGCTACACCTTC.

V usage is TRBV3-1 and J usage is TRBJ1-1; D is ambiguous. V was shortened by 4 bases and J by 0 bases, with 9 bases between the two germline ends. CDR1 LGHDT and CDR2 YNNKEL come from the germline V gene (reference sequence). The CDR3 is made up of 14 amino acids. CDR3 sequence (DNA): TGTGCCAGCAGCCTAACCCCCATGAACACTGAAGCTTTCTTT. It codes for CASSLTPMNTEAFF.

This clonotype was found many times. The rearrangement joins TRBV20-1 to TRBJ1-2; no clear D. Germline CDR1 reads DFQATT; CDR2 reads SNEGSKA (reference sequence). The CDR3 length is 12 residues. Trimming shortened V by 5 bases and J by 4 bases, and 11 bases separated the two germline ends. The CDR3 nucleotides are TGCAGTGCTGCCGGGAGCTCCTATGGCTACACCTTC. This gives the protein CSAAGSSYGYTF.

This clonotype came up many times. The chain recombines TRBV20-1 with TRBJ2-7; D is possibly TRBD2 (5 bases). Germline V lookup: CDR1 DFQATT, CDR2 SNEGSKA (reference sequence). The V and J ends lost 1 base and 6 bases respectively, with 10 bases between them. This CDR3 has 12 amino acids. The CDR3 loop is CSARGGAGEQYF. CDR3 sequence (DNA): TGCAGTGCTAGAGGGGGTGCGGGCGAGCAGTACTTC.

The table lists this clonotype with many counts. V gene TRBV4-3 combines with J gene TRBJ2-5; perhaps D is TRBD1 or TRBD2 (6 bases each). The CDR3 runs 15 residues. The germline gives CDR1 LGHNA, CDR2 YSLEER. V was pared by 3 bases and J by 5 bases, with 16 bases between. For the CDR3, the DNA is TGCGCCAGCAGCCAGACCCCGGGGGCGACTGAGACCCAGTACTTC. This gives the protein CASSQTPGATETQYF.

This clonotype was recorded at least ten times. The chain recombines TRBV12-3 or TRBV12-4 with TRBJ2-7, with unresolved D. CDR3 size: 14 residues. Trimming shortened V by 1 base and J by 0 bases, and 7 bases separated the two germline ends. The CDR3 sequence: CASSLGFISYEQYF. The CDR3, as DNA: TGTGCCAGCAGTTTAGGATTTATCTCCTACGAGCAGTACTTC.

The CDR3 nucleotides read TGTGCCAGCAGCTTGCACGGCCGCGGGACATTAGCTTTCTTT. Translation: CASSLHGRGTLAFF. This sequence joins TRBV5-6 and TRBJ1-1; D might be TRBD1 (6 bases). Germline assignment: CDR1 SGHDT and CDR2 YYEEEE. The CDR3 runs 14 residues. V was clipped by 1 base and J by 10 bases, with 17 bases between them.